One sample yielded the 27 T cell receptor beta chains listed below, sequenced in a study of shared clonotypes between healthy human individuals. Assay used: immunoSEQ multiplex PCR; TCRdb lists only in-frame clones, some missing. The sample shows over 1.5 million clones, 98% of them seen only once. Sequenced sample: naive CD4+ T cells sorted from blood. The subset was: CD45RA+ positively selected. These receptors were taken from a man between 25 and 39 years old in good health.

The chain links TRBV25-1 to TRBJ1-1; D is perhaps TRBD1 (6 bases). Trimming took 7 bases from V and 2 from J, leaving 8 bases between them. Germline V gene sequence: CDR1 MGHDK, CDR2 SYGVNS. The CDR3 spans 12 residues. The CDR3 is CASKGGNTEAFF. The CDR3 bases are TGTGCCAGCAAGGGGGGTAACACTGAAGCTTTCTTT.

CDR3 DNA sequence: TGCGCCAGCACCCGGGACTCCCAAGGGGCAGATACGCAGTATTTT. Its translation is CASTRDSQGADTQYF. The V and J genes are TRBV5-1 and TRBJ2-3, with a weak D call TRBD2 (6 bases). Trimming stripped 6 bases from V and 4 bases from J, with 18 bases between. The CDR3 totals 15 residues. The V gene's germline CDR1 is SGHRS and CDR2 YFSETQ.

This chain joins TRBV18 and TRBJ1-5; possibly TRBD1 for D (6 bases). Trimming shortened V by 2 bases and J by 4 bases, and 15 bases separated the two germline ends. This CDR3 has 16 amino acids. Germline V gene sequence: CDR1 KGHSH, CDR2 LQKENI. CDR3 region: CASSPNDQGINQPQHF. CDR3 bases: TGTGCCAGCTCACCAAATGACCAGGGGATTAATCAGCCCCAGCATTTT.

V usage is TRBV2 and J usage is TRBJ1-2; D ambiguous. V lost 9 bases to trimming and J lost 5 bases, with 10 bases between them. Germline V gene lookup returns CDR1 SNHLY and CDR2 FYNNEI. The CDR3 sequence is 11 residues long. This CDR3 reads CARNSAYGYTF. The CDR3 DNA reads as TGTGCCAGGAACAGCGCTTATGGCTACACCTTC.

The CDR3 DNA reads as TGTGCCAGCAGCCATTCGGACAATCTGAGACTGTTTTTT. Translated, it gives CASSHSDNLRLFF. The V gene is TRBV16, the J gene TRBJ1-4, with D perhaps matching TRBD1 (5 bases). Germline V CDR1 and CDR2: KGHSY, FQNENV. The CDR3 spans 13 residues. V lost 3 bases to trimming and J lost 13 bases, with 15 bases between them.

The J gene is TRBJ2-3, the V gene TRBV11-2, with 9 bases matching TRBD2. This CDR3 region has 15 residues. CDR1 is SGHAT, CDR2 FQNNGV, per germline. V lost 2 bases, J lost 4 bases, and 4 bases stayed unmatched. In DNA, the CDR3 is TGTGCCAGCAGCTTAATGCTAGCGGGACCAGATACGCAGTATTTT. This codes for CASSLMLAGPDTQYF.

V and J are TRBV7-2 and TRBJ2-7; 8 positions match TRBD1. The CDR3 is 15 amino acids. Per the germline V gene, CDR1 is SGHTA and CDR2 is FQGNSA. V lost 4 bases to trimming and J lost 4 bases; unmatched junction nucleotides: 9. The CDR3 region has the DNA TGTGCCAGCAGCTCTCAGACAGGGGTTCAGTACGAGCAGTACTTC. Protein sequence: CASSSQTGVQYEQYF.

The chain has TRBV18 and TRBJ2-7; 7 bases map to TRBD2. After removal of 3 bases from V and 3 bases from J, the junction contained 14 bases not matched to a gene. CDR3 length: 17 residues. Germline V gene data show CDR1 as KGHSH and CDR2 as LQKENI. The CDR3 coding sequence is TGTGCCAGCTCACCCCTTAAGCGGGGCAGAGGGGTCTACGAGCAGTACTTC. Its protein product is CASSPLKRGRGVYEQYF.

This chain's CDR3 is CASARASGRPSDTQYF. The CDR3 coding sequence is TGTGCCAGCGCGCGAGCCAGCGGGAGGCCGTCGGATACGCAGTATTTT. The genes are TRBV5-4 and TRBJ2-3; 9 positions match TRBD2. After removal of 7 bases from V and 6 bases from J, the junction contained 15 bases not matched to a gene. CDR3 size: 16 residues. Germline CDR1 and CDR2: SGHNT and YYREEE (reference sequence).

This sequence joins TRBV7-2 and TRBJ2-1; tentative D call: TRBD1 (6 bases). V lost 6 bases, J lost 4 bases, and 10 bases lay in between. The CDR3 is 13 residues long. In germline, CDR1 is SGHTA, CDR2 FQGNSA. The CDR3, as DNA: TGTGCCAGCAGGAGAAGGGGGTACAATGAGCAGTTCTTC. Translating it yields CASRRRGYNEQFF.

The CDR3 sequence is CASSLGLAGERLPFF. As DNA, the CDR3 is TGTGCCAGCAGCTTAGGACTAGCGGGAGAACGGCTTCCGTTCTTC. The V call is TRBV5-4, the J call TRBJ2-1; TRBD2 matches 13 bases. This CDR3 region has 15 residues. Trimming cost V 2 bases and J 15 bases; bases outside gene matches: 11. Germline V gives CDR1 SGHNT, CDR2 YYREEE (reference sequence).

V gene TRBV9 combines with J gene TRBJ2-1; D is uncertain. The CDR3 sequence is 17 residues long. Germline lookup yields CDR1 SGDLS and CDR2 YYNGEE. V was clipped by 0 bases and J by 7 bases, with 20 bases between them. Here the CDR3 reads CASSVAPGVGLQNEQFF. As DNA, the CDR3 is TGTGCCAGCAGCGTAGCCCCAGGCGTAGGGTTACAGAATGAGCAGTTCTTC.

The chain combines TRBV27 with TRBJ2-7, with D unresolved. Germline lookup yields CDR1 MNHEY and CDR2 SMNVEV (reference sequence). The CDR3 loop spans 12 amino acids. Trimming took off 3 bases at V and 4 bases at J, with 7 bases between the two ends. As DNA, the CDR3 is TGTGCCAGCAGTTTGATGGGGTACGAGCAGTACTTC. It yields the protein CASSLMGYEQYF.

J is TRBJ2-7 and V is TRBV6-1, with 12 positions matching TRBD2. The CDR3 extends over 14 amino acids. CDR1 is MNHNS, CDR2 SASEGT, per germline. J lost 6 bases, V lost 10 bases, and 10 bases had no gene match. The CDR3 bases are TGTGCCACCCGACTAGCGGGAGTTTCGGGCGAGCAGTACTTC. Protein product: CATRLAGVSGEQYF.

This clone was picked up one time. V usage is TRBV27 and J usage is TRBJ1-1, with D possibly being TRBD1 (6 bases). V was clipped by 5 bases and J by 7 bases, with 11 bases between them. This CDR3 has 12 residues. Germline CDR1 reads MNHEY; CDR2 reads SMNVEV (reference sequence). The CDR3, as DNA: TGTGCCAGCAGTCCTCTAGGGGGTGAAGCTTTCTTT. It encodes CASSPLGGEAFF.

The chain couples TRBV28 to TRBJ2-7, with a tentative D call TRBD2 (6 bases). The germline V gene encodes CDR1 MDHEN and CDR2 SYDVKM. CDR3 length: 13 amino acids. Between the trimmed V and J ends, which lost 8 bases and 6 bases, there was a span of 17 bases. This CDR3 reads CASFRRGWVEQYF. The DNA for the CDR3 is TGTGCCAGCTTTCGGAGGGGTTGGGTCGAGCAGTACTTC.

The genes are TRBV9 and TRBJ2-2; D uncertain. Trimming took off 0 bases at V and 8 bases at J, with 11 bases between the two ends. The germline V gene encodes CDR1 SGDLS and CDR2 YYNGEE. The CDR3 contains 14 residues. The CDR3 reads CASSVEADPGELFF. CDR3 nucleotide sequence: TGTGCCAGCAGCGTAGAGGCCGACCCGGGGGAGCTGTTTTTT.

In DNA, the CDR3 is TGCGCCAGCAGCCAAGACCACAGCTCCTACGAGCAGTACTTC. This sequence encodes CASSQDHSSYEQYF. J is TRBJ2-7 and V is TRBV4-3; no definite D call. Trimming took 0 bases from V and 0 from J, leaving 6 bases between them. Looked up from germline, CDR1 is LGHNA and CDR2 is YSLEER. The CDR3 sequence is 14 residues long.

The chain employs TRBV6-5 and TRBJ2-7; D unresolved. Trimming removed 7 bases from V and 6 bases from J, with 13 bases in between. This CDR3 region has 12 residues. Germline V lookup: CDR1 MNHEY, CDR2 SVGAGI. For the CDR3, the DNA is TGTGCCAGCATCGGTAGGATCGTCGAGCAGTACTTC. This codes for CASIGRIVEQYF.

J is TRBJ2-1 and V is TRBV11-2; 7 nucleotides match TRBD2. J gave up 5 bases and V 4 bases, and 11 bases lay outside the gene matches. This CDR3 comprises 16 residues. The germline V gene encodes CDR1 SGHAT and CDR2 FQNNGV. The CDR3 loop is CASSSSTSVTNNEQFF. The CDR3 coding sequence is TGTGCCAGCAGCTCCTCAACTAGCGTGACAAACAATGAGCAGTTCTTC.

The chain links TRBV28 to TRBJ2-2; no clear D gene. CDR1 is MDHEN and CDR2 is SYDVKM in the germline V gene. CDR3 length equals 16 residues. Deletions cut 3 bases from V and 5 bases from J, with 16 bases between. CDR3 region: CASSFQSRSATGELFF. Written as DNA, the CDR3 is TGTGCCAGCAGTTTTCAGTCTAGGTCGGCTACCGGGGAGCTGTTTTTT.

The chain combines TRBV5-4 with TRBJ2-5; 14 bases fit TRBD2. Germline CDR1 and CDR2: SGHNT and YYREEE (reference sequence). The ends lost 4 bases at V and 9 bases at J; junction bases unmatched: 11. The CDR3 consists of 16 residues. The CDR3: CASSGGLAGGSPSQYF. CDR3 in DNA: TGTGCCAGCAGCGGAGGACTAGCGGGAGGCTCGCCGTCCCAGTACTTC.

With respect to this clone: The same CDR3 is also encoded by other DNA sequences in this sample. The chain links TRBV9 to TRBJ2-6; 7 nucleotides agree with TRBD2. This CDR3 comprises 16 residues. The V segment lost 0 bases and the J segment 2 bases; nucleotides outside the gene matches: 2. Germline V gene sequence: CDR1 SGDLS, CDR2 YYNGEE. Here the CDR3 reads CASSVGGRAGANVLTF. CDR3 coding DNA: TGTGCCAGCAGCGTAGGAGGGAGGGCTGGGGCCAACGTCCTGACTTTC.

The CDR3 DNA follows: TGTGCCAGCAGCCTCCCCCTAGGTGAGACCCAGTACTTC. It yields the protein CASSLPLGETQYF. The chain employs TRBV7-2 and TRBJ2-5, with no clear D. Germline CDR1 reads SGHTA; CDR2 reads FQGNSA. With 5 bases removed from V and 5 bases from J, the gap between germline ends came to 12 bases. CDR3 length equals 13 residues.

The chain employs TRBV7-9 and TRBJ2-1; D is possibly TRBD1 (6 bases). V shed 5 bases and J shed 0 bases, with 11 bases lying between them. From germline, CDR1 is SEHNR and CDR2 FQNEAQ (reference sequence). This CDR3 comprises 15 residues. The CDR3 region is CASSPTGNSYNEQFF. In nucleotides, the CDR3 is TGTGCCAGCAGCCCGACAGGCAACTCCTACAATGAGCAGTTCTTC.

The chain recombines TRBV7-9 with TRBJ2-1; weak D call: TRBD2 (5 bases). V lost 5 bases and J 4 bases, leaving 15 bases between the germline ends. The CDR3 has 15 amino acids. Germline-derived CDR1 and CDR2 are SEHNR and FQNEAQ (reference sequence). The chain's CDR3 is CASSLTRTLYNEQFF. The CDR3 DNA is TGTGCCAGCAGCCTGACCAGGACTCTGTACAATGAGCAGTTCTTC.

The chain couples TRBV11-3 to TRBJ2-2, with 8 bases matching TRBD1. The trim removed 8 bases at V and 6 bases at J, leaving 11 bases unmatched. This CDR3 spans 15 amino acids. Germline lookup yields CDR1 SGHNT and CDR2 YENEEA. This chain's CDR3 is CASGFGQGTAGELFF. CDR3 bases: TGTGCCAGCGGGTTTGGACAGGGAACGGCCGGGGAGCTGTTTTTT.